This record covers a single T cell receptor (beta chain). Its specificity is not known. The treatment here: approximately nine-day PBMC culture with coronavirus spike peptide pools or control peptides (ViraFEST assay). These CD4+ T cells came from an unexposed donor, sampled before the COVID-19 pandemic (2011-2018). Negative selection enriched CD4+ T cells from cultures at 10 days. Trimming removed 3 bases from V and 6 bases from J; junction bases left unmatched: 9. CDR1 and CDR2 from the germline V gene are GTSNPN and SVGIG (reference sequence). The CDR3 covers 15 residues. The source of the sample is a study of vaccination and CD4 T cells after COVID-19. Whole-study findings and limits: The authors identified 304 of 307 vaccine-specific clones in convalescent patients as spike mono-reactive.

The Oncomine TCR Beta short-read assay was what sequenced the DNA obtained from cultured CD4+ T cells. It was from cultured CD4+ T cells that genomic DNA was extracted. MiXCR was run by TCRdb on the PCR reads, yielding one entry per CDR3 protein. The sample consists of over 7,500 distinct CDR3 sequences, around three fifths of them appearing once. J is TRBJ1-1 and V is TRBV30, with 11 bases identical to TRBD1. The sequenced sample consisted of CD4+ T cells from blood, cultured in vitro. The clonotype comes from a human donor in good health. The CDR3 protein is CAWRQSGTGGPEAFF. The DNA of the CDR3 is TGTGCCTGGAGACAATCTGGGACAGGGGGGCCTGAAGCTTTCTTT. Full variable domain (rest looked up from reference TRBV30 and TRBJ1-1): SQTIHQWPATLVQPVGSPLSLECTVEGTSNPNLYWYRQAAGRGLQLLFYSVGIGQISSEVPQNLSASRPQDRQFILSSKKLLLSDSGFYLCAWRQSGTGGPEAFFGQGTRLTVV.